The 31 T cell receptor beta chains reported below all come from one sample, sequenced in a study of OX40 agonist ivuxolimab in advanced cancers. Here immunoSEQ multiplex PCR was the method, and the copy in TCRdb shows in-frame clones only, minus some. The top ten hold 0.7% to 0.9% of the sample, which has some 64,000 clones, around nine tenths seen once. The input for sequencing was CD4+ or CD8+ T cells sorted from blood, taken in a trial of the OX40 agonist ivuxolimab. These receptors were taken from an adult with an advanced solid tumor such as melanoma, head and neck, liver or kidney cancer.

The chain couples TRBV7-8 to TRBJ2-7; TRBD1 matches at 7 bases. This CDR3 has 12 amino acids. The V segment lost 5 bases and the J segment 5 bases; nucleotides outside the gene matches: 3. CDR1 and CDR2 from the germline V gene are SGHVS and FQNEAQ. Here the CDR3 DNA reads TGTGCCAGCAGCCAACAGGGGAACGAGCAGTACTTC. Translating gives CASSQQGNEQYF.

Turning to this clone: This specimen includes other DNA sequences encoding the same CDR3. The CDR3 here is CASSSGGNTQYF. Written as DNA, the CDR3 is TGTGCCAGCAGCTCCGGGGGTAATACGCAGTATTTT. This rearrangement joins TRBV5-4 to TRBJ2-3, with D possibly TRBD2 on 6 matching bases. The V end was cut by 3 bases, the J end by 7 bases, with 9 bases between. Germline lookup yields CDR1 SGHNT and CDR2 YYREEE (reference sequence). The CDR3 consists of 12 residues. Variable domain in full (rest from reference TRBV5-4 and TRBJ2-3): ETGVTQSPTHLIKTRGQQVTLRCSSQSGHNTVSWYQQALGQGPQFIFQYYREEENGRGNFPPRFSGLQFPNYSSELNVNALELDDSALYLCASSSGGNTQYFGPGTRLTVL.

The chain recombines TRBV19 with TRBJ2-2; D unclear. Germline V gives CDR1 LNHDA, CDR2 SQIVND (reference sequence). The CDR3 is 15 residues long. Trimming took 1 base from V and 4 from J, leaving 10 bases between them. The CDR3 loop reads CASSIGLRVTGELFF. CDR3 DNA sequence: TGTGCCAGTAGTATAGGTTTACGGGTCACCGGGGAGCTGTTTTTT.

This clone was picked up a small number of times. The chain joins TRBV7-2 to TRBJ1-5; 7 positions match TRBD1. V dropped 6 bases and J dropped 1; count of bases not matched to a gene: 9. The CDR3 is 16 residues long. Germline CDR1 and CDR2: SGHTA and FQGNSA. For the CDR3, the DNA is TGTGCCAGCAGATCTTCGACAGGGCGCAGCAATCAGCCCCAGCATTTT. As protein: CASRSSTGRSNQPQHF. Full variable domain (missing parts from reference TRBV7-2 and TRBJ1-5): GAGVSQSPSNKVTEKGKDVELRCDPISGHTALYWYRQSLGQGLEFLIYFQGNSAPDKSGLPSDRFSAERTGGSVSTLTIQRTQQEDSAVYLCASRSSTGRSNQPQHFGDGTRLSIL.

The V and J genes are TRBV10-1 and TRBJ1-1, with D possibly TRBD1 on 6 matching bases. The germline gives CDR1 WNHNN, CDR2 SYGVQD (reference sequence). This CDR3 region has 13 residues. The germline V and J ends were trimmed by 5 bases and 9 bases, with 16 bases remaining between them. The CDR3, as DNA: TGCGCCAGCAGTAGTGGACAGACCAGCCAAGCTTTCTTT. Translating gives CASSSGQTSQAFF.

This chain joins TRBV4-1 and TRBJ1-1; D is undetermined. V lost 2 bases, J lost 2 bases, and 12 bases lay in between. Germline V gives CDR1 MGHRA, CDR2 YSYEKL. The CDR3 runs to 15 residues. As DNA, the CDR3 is TGCGCCAGCAGCCAACTCGGGATACCCAACACTGAAGCTTTCTTT. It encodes CASSQLGIPNTEAFF.

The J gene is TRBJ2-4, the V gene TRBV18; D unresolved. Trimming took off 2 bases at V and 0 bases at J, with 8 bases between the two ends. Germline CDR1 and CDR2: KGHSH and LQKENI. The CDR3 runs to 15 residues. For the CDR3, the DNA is TGTGCCAGCTCACCAAGGACGGTAGCCAAAAACATTCAGTACTTC. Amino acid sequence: CASSPRTVAKNIQYF.

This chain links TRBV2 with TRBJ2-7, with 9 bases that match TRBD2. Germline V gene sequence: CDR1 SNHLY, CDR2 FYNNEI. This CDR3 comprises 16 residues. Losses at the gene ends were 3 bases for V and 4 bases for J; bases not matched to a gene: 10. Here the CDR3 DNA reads TGTGCCAGCAGTGACCCCTCCCAAGCGGGGGGTTACGAGCAGTACTTC. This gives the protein CASSDPSQAGGYEQYF.

The CDR3 spells CASSPPGTVMNTEAFF. The CDR3 region has the DNA TGTGCCAGCTCACCACCGGGGACAGTAATGAACACTGAAGCTTTCTTT. The J gene is TRBJ1-1, the V gene TRBV18; TRBD1 aligns across 7 bases. Germline lookup yields CDR1 KGHSH and CDR2 LQKENI. The CDR3 has 16 residues. V shed 0 bases, J shed 0 bases, and the junction held 4 bases outside the gene matches.

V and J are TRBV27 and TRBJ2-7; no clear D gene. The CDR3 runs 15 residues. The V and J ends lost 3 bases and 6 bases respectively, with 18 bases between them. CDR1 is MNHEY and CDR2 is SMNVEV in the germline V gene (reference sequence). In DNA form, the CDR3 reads TGTGCCAGCAGTTTCTCAGGCAGAGCCTCTGCCGAGCAGTACTTC. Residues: CASSFSGRASAEQYF.

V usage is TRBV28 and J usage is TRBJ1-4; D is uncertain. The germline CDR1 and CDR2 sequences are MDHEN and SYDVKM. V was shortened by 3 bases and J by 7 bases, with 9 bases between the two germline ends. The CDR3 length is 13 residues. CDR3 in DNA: TGTGCCAGCAGTTTTCTATGGGGTGAAAAACTGTTTTTT. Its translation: CASSFLWGEKLFF. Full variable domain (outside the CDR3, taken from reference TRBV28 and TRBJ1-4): DVKVTQSSRYLVKRTGEKVFLECVQDMDHENMFWYRQDPGLGLRLIYFSYDVKMKEKGDIPEGYSVSREKKERFSLILESASTNQTSMYLCASSFLWGEKLFFGSGTQLSVL.

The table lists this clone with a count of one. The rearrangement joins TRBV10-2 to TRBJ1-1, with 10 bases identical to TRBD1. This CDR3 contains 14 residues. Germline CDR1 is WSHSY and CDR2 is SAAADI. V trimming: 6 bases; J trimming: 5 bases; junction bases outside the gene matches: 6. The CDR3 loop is CASRWGQGRTEAFF. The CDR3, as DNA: TGCGCCAGCAGGTGGGGACAGGGGCGGACTGAAGCTTTCTTT.

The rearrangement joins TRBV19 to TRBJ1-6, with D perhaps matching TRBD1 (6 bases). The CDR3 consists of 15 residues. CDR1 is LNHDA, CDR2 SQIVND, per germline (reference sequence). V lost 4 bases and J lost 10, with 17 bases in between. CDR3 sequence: CASSRSDRGASPLHF. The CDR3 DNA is TGTGCCAGTAGTAGGTCGGACCGGGGGGCATCACCCCTCCACTTT.

The CDR3 DNA sequence: TGCGCCAGCAGCGTACTTTCGCGGGAGATCAAGCAGTACTTC. Translation: CASSVLSREIKQYF. The rearrangement links TRBV5-1 to TRBJ2-7, with TRBD2 matching 7 bases. The CDR3 totals 14 residues. In germline, CDR1 is SGHRS, CDR2 YFSETQ. V dropped 4 bases and J dropped 8; count of bases not matched to a gene: 12. Full variable domain (rest looked up from reference TRBV5-1 and TRBJ2-7): KAGVTQTPRYLIKTRGQQVTLSCSPISGHRSVSWYQQTPGQGLQFLFEYFSETQRNKGNFPGRFSGRQFSNSRSEMNVSTLELGDSALYLCASSVLSREIKQYFGPGTRLTVT.

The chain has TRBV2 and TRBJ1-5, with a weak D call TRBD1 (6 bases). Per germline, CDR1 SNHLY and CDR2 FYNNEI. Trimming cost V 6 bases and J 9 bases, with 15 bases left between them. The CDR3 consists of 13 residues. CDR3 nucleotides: TGTGCCAGCAGGGACAGCCGAGGGAGGCCCCAGCATTTT. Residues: CASRDSRGRPQHF. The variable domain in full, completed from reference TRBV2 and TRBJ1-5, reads EPEVTQTPSHQVTQMGQEVILRCVPISNHLYFYWYRQILGQKVEFLVSFYNNEISEKSEIFDDQFSVERPDGSNFTLKIRSTKLEDSAMYFCASRDSRGRPQHFGDGTRLSIL.

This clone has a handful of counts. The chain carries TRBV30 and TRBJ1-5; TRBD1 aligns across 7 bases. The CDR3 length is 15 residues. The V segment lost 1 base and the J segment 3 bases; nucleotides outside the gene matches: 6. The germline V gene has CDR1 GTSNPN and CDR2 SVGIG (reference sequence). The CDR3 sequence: CAWSEGAALNQPQHF. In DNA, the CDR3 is TGTGCCTGGAGTGAGGGGGCAGCCCTCAATCAGCCCCAGCATTTT.

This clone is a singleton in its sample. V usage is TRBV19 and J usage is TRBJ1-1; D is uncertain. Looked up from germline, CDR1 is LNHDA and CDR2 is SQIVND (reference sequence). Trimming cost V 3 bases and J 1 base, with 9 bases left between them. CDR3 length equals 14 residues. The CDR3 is CASSIYGRNTEAFF. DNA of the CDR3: TGTGCCAGTAGTATCTACGGACGGAACACTGAAGCTTTCTTT.

CDR3 in amino acids: CASTGTSGATDTQYF. Here the CDR3 DNA reads TGTGCCAGCACCGGGACTAGCGGGGCCACAGATACGCAGTATTTT. The chain joins TRBV2 to TRBJ2-3; 13 positions agree with TRBD2. Germline CDR1 SNHLY, CDR2 FYNNEI. The length of the CDR3 is 15 residues. V lost 7 bases and J lost 2; bases outside the gene matches: 3.

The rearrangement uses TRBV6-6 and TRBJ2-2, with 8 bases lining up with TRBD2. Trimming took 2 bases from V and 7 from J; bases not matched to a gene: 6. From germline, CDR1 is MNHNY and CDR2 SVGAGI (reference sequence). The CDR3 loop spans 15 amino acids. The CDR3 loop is CASSYLGGGSGELFF. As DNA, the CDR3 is TGTGCCAGCAGTTACCTGGGCGGGGGGAGCGGGGAGCTGTTTTTT.

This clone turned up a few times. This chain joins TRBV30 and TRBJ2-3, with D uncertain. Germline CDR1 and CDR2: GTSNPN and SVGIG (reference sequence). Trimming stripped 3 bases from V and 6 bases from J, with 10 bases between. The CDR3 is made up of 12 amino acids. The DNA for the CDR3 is TGTGCCTGGAGGGCGAATTCGGATACGCAGTATTTT. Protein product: CAWRANSDTQYF.

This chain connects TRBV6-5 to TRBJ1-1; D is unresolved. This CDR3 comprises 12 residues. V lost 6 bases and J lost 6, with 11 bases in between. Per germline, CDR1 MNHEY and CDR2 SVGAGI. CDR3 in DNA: TGTGCCAGCAGCTCGACAACCCCTGAAGCTTTCTTT. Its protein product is CASSSTTPEAFF.

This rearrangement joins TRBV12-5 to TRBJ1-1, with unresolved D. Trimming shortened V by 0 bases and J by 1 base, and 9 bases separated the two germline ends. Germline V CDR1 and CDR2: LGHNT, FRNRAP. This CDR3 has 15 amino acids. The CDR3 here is CASGLVVAGNTEAFF. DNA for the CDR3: TGTGCTAGTGGTTTGGTAGTAGCAGGGAACACTGAAGCTTTCTTT. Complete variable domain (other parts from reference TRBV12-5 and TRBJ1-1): DARVTQTPRHKVTEMGQEVTMRCQPILGHNTVFWYRQTMMQGLELLAYFRNRAPLDDSGMPKDRFSAEMPDATLATLKIQPSEPRDSAVYFCASGLVVAGNTEAFFGQGTRLTVV.

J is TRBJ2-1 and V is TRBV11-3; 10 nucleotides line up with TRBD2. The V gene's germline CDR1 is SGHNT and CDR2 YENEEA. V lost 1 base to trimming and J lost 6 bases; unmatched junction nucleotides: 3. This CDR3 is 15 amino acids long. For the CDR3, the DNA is TGTGCCAGCAGCTTAGTAGCGGGGGGTTTCAATGAGCAGTTCTTC. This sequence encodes CASSLVAGGFNEQFF. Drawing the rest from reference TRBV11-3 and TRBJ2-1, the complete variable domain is EAGVVQSPRYKIIEKKQPVAFWCNPISGHNTLYWYLQNLGQGPELLIRYENEEAVDDSQLPKDRFSAERLKGVDSTLKIQPAELGDSAVYLCASSLVAGGFNEQFFGPGTRLTVL.

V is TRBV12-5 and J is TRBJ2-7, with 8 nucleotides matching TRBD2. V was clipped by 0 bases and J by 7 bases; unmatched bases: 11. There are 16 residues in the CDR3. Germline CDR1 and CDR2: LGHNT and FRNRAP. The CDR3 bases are TGTGCTAGTGGTTTGGTCGCGGGGGGACCCCTCCGGGAGCAGTACTTC. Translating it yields CASGLVAGGPLREQYF.

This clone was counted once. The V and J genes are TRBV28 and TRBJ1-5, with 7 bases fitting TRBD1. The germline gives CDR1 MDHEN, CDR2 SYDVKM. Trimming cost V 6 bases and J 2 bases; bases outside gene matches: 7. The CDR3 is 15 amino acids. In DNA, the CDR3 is TGTGCCAGCAGGTCTCAGGGGGTCGGCAATCAGCCCCAGCATTTT. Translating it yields CASRSQGVGNQPQHF.

CDR3 amino acids: CASSIETSGRETQYF. CDR3 sequence (DNA): TGTGCCAGTAGTATAGAGACTAGCGGGAGAGAGACCCAGTACTTC. This rearrangement joins TRBV19 to TRBJ2-5, with 12 nucleotides matching TRBD2. CDR3 length equals 15 residues. J lost 4 bases, V lost 0 bases, and 0 bases had no gene match. Germline V lookup: CDR1 LNHDA, CDR2 SQIVND (reference sequence).

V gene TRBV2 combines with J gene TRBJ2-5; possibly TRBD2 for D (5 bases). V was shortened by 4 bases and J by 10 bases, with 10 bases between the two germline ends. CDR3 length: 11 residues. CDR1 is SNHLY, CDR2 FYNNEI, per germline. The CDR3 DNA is TGTGCCAGCAGTGGAGACCGGGGCCAGTACTTC. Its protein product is CASSGDRGQYF.

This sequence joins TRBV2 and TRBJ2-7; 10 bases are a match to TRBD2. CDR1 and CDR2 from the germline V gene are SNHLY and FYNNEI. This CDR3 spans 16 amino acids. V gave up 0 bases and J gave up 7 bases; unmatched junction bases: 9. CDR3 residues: CASSEAGSGGAYEQYF. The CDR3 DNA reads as TGTGCCAGCAGTGAAGCGGGCAGCGGGGGGGCGTATGAGCAGTACTTC.

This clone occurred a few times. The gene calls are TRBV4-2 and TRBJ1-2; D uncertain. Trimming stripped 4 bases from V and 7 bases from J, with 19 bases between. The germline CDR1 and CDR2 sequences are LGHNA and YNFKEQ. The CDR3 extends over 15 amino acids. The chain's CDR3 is CASSPPGSLEGGYTF. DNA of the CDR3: TGTGCCAGCAGCCCCCCGGGATCCTTAGAAGGTGGCTACACCTTC.

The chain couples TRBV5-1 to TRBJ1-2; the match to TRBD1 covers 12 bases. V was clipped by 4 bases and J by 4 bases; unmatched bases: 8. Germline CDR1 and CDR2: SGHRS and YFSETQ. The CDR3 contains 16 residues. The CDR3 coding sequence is TGCGCCAGCAGCGAAGGAGGGACAGGGGGCTCCTATGGCTACACCTTC. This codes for CASSEGGTGGSYGYTF.

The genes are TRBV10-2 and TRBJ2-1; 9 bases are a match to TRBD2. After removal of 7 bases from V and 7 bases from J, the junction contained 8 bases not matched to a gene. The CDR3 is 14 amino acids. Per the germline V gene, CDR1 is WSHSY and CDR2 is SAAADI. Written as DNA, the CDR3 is TGCGCCAGCAAGAGCGGGGGGACGGCAAATGAGCAGTTCTTC. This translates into CASKSGGTANEQFF.